This T cell receptor (beta chain) was sequenced during a study of identical twins. Study observations and caveats: Models, which agreed with sharing between unrelated individuals, nonetheless underestimated the out-of-frame TCR alpha sharing seen in monozygotic twins. Clonotypes of the beta chain that were abundant in cord blood carried fewer insertions (memory repertoires showed none). Part of the zero-insertion signal could reflect confounding by invariant MAIT and iNKT cells.

In its sample, this clonotype was seen a few times. Its specificity is unknown. The germline V and J ends were trimmed by 10 bases and 2 bases, with 18 bases remaining between them. Germline lookup yields CDR1 ENHRY and CDR2 SYGVKD. The CDR3 loop spans 14 amino acids. A universal primer site was incorporated via template switching, and the cDNA contained unique molecular identifiers. One entry per CDR3 protein, called by TCRdb with MiXCR from the 5' RACE reads. The sample has about 690,000 distinct CDR3 sequences, around 6% seen once; the top ten hold approximately 1.6%. The V gene is TRBV10-3, the J gene TRBJ2-7; no clear D gene. The sample consisted of naive T cells sorted from blood. The source of this sequence is a man aged 18-30 years in good health. The CDR3 loop reads CATREENPTYEQYF. DNA of the CDR3: TGTGCCACTCGCGAGGAAAACCCTACCTACGAGCAGTACTTC.